The 30 T cell receptor beta chains given below trace back to one sample, sequenced in a study of T-cell reconstitution after alpha-beta-depleted transplantation in children (dated by TCRdb to 2016 to 2017). The library was produced with PCR. The instrument was an Illumina HiSeq 2500. TCR libraries were prepared with molecular barcoding, using unique molecular identifiers to normalize TCRbeta repertoire quantification. TCRdb reprocessed the public reads (quality trimming at Q25 with fastp, clone calling with MiXCR) and kept in-frame beta chains. Each CDR3 protein appears once, grouped with its most common genes and DNA. The sample table lists about 900,000 distinct CDR3 sequences, about 31% of them with a count of one. Of the sample, 28% is held by the ten largest clones. The treatment or condition tag for this specimen amounts to: allogeneic hematopoietic cell transplantation with graft depleted of TCRalphabeta T cells and CD19 B cells.

This specimen consisted of PBMCs, mostly from graft donor cells, obtained 360 days after TCRalphabeta/CD19-depleted stem cell transplant. These receptors were taken from a boy less than two years old who had a stem cell transplant for SCID, so the T cells may come from the graft donor.

This chain uses TRBV5-6 with TRBJ2-6; D is unresolved. This CDR3 contains 14 residues. Trimming removed 7 bases from V and 2 bases from J, with 10 bases in between. Germline V gene sequence: CDR1 SGHDT, CDR2 YYEEEE. For the CDR3, the DNA is TGTGCCAGCGCGGCCTCACCTGGGGCCAACGTCCTGACTTTC. Its translation is CASAASPGANVLTF.

The CDR3 nucleotides read TGCGCCAGCAGCCTACGGCCTGAGGAGGCCCAGTACTTC. Translation gives CASSLRPEEAQYF. The rearrangement joins TRBV4-1 to TRBJ2-5; maybe TRBD2 (5 bases). V was cut by 4 bases and J by 9 bases, with 15 bases left in between. The V gene's germline CDR1 is MGHRA and CDR2 YSYEKL. The CDR3 runs to 13 residues.

The sample holds a few counts of this clonotype. The chain has TRBV24-1 and TRBJ2-3; D perhaps matches TRBD1 (6 bases). Germline V gene data show CDR1 as KGHDR and CDR2 as SFDVKD. The CDR3 is 14 amino acids. V was trimmed by 7 bases and J by 6 bases, leaving 16 bases between them. CDR3 region: CATSDGSGQDTQYF. The DNA of the CDR3 is TGTGCCACCAGCGACGGCAGCGGACAGGATACGCAGTATTTT.

The rearrangement joins TRBV6-5 to TRBJ1-6; TRBD1 might be the D (6 bases). The CDR3 is made up of 17 amino acids. The germline CDR1 and CDR2 sequences are MNHEY and SVGAGI. The ends were cut back, 0 bases at V and 6 bases at J, with 15 bases in the middle. In DNA form, the CDR3 reads TGTGCCAGCAGTTACTCGAGCAGGGGCCAATTTAATTCACCCCTCCACTTT. It yields the protein CASSYSSRGQFNSPLHF.

Worth noting for this clonotype: The junction shows a germline mismatch at one end, possibly a read error. The CDR3 protein is CATSSRQQAGELLF. The CDR3 region has the DNA TGTGCCACCAGCTCGCGACAGCAAGCCGGGGAGCTGCTTTTT. The chain recombines TRBV15 with TRBJ2-2; D tentatively reads TRBD1 or TRBD2 (5 bases each). Germline assignment: CDR1 LNHNV and CDR2 YYDKDF (reference sequence). CDR3 length: 14 amino acids.

This clonotype has just a few counts. The V call is TRBV29-1, the J call TRBJ2-7, with D hard to call. The germline CDR1 and CDR2 sequences are SQVTM and ANQGSEA. Trimming stripped 1 base from V and 2 bases from J, with 6 bases between. The CDR3 runs to 12 residues. Here the CDR3 DNA reads TGCAGCGTTGAAGCCGGACCCTACGAGCAGTACTTC. Translated: CSVEAGPYEQYF.

This clonotype has only a few counts. The chain has TRBV7-9 and TRBJ2-7; 7 positions match TRBD1. Unmatched junction bases numbered 9, after V lost 5 bases and J lost 2 bases. Germline V CDR1 and CDR2: SEHNR, FQNEAQ (reference sequence). CDR3 length: 15 amino acids. This chain's CDR3 is CASSPRQGRAYEQYF. DNA of the CDR3: TGTGCCAGCAGCCCCCGACAGGGTAGGGCCTACGAGCAGTACTTC.

The CDR3 sequence: CASSPSGFGRDQPQHF. CDR3 sequence (DNA): TGTGCCAGCAGCCCGTCAGGCTTCGGCCGGGATCAGCCCCAGCATTTT. The chain carries TRBV5-6 and TRBJ1-5; no reliable D call. The germline V gene has CDR1 SGHDT and CDR2 YYEEEE. The ends were cut back, 4 bases at V and 5 bases at J, with 19 bases in the middle. This CDR3 is 16 amino acids long.

The chain is built from TRBV12-3 or TRBV12-4 and TRBJ2-3; D remains unclear. This CDR3 spans 14 amino acids. The V and J ends lost 6 bases and 1 base respectively, with 11 bases between them. DNA for the CDR3: TGTGCCAGCAGCCCCATGACCGGCACAGATACGCAGTATTTT. Translating gives CASSPMTGTDTQYF.

The CDR3 region is CSAKTGLETEAFF. In nucleotides, the CDR3 is TGCAGTGCTAAGACAGGGTTAGAGACTGAAGCTTTCTTT. This chain joins TRBV20-1 and TRBJ1-1, with 7 bases fitting TRBD1. CDR3 length: 13 residues. Germline V gene data show CDR1 as DFQATT and CDR2 as SNEGSKA (reference sequence). V was clipped by 4 bases and J by 5 bases; unmatched bases: 7.

The J gene is TRBJ2-7, the V gene TRBV6-1; 9 bases are a match to TRBD1. Trimming removed 1 base from V and 0 bases from J; junction bases left unmatched: 7. This CDR3 comprises 17 residues. Germline CDR1 reads MNHNS; CDR2 reads SASEGT. The CDR3 DNA is TGTGCCAGCAGTGAAGAATGGGGGACAGGGCACTCCTACGAGCAGTACTTC. This sequence encodes CASSEEWGTGHSYEQYF.

The CDR3 loop is CAISEAPHSNYGYTF. CDR3 sequence (DNA): TGTGCCATCAGTGAGGCCCCCCACAGTAACTATGGCTACACCTTC. The chain joins TRBV10-3 to TRBJ1-2; no definite D call. Trimming took 2 bases from V and 1 from J, leaving 11 bases between them. Germline-derived CDR1 and CDR2 are ENHRY and SYGVKD. This CDR3 has 15 residues.

The CDR3 spells CSAQQGMGEQYF. CDR3 bases: TGCAGCGCGCAACAGGGGATGGGCGAGCAGTACTTC. The chain employs TRBV29-1 and TRBJ2-7, with 7 nucleotides matching TRBD1. There are 12 residues in the CDR3. After removal of 7 bases from V and 6 bases from J, the junction contained 9 bases not matched to a gene. Germline V gene data show CDR1 as SQVTM and CDR2 as ANQGSEA.

The table lists this clonotype with a few counts. The chain carries TRBV20-1 and TRBJ2-1, with 13 bases matching TRBD2. The V and J ends lost 6 bases and 4 bases, in that order; junction bases with no gene match: 6. The CDR3 contains 15 residues. CDR1 and CDR2 (germline): DFQATT, SNEGSKA (reference sequence). The chain's CDR3 is CSAPTSGGRYNEQFF. The DNA of the CDR3 is TGCAGTGCCCCGACTAGCGGGGGGCGATACAATGAGCAGTTCTTC.

This clonotype was seen a handful of times. The CDR3 is CASSSGGPAGELFF. The CDR3 bases are TGTGCCAGCTCATCAGGGGGCCCGGCCGGGGAGCTGTTTTTT. The chain combines TRBV12-3 or TRBV12-4 with TRBJ2-2; 8 bases are shared with TRBD1. Losses at the gene ends were 8 bases for V and 6 bases for J; bases not matched to a gene: 8. The CDR3 length is 14 residues.

This clonotype was found a few times. The chain is built from TRBV6-1 and TRBJ2-7; perhaps TRBD2 as D (6 bases). The CDR3 has 14 residues. Germline CDR1 reads MNHNS; CDR2 reads SASEGT. V was cut by 4 bases and J by 1 base, with 11 bases left in between. CDR3 region: CASSGRGSSYEQYF. The DNA of the CDR3 is TGTGCCAGCAGTGGGCGGGGCTCGTCCTACGAGCAGTACTTC.

The J gene is TRBJ1-1, the V gene TRBV18; D unclear. Trimming removed 2 bases at V and 1 base at J, with 8 bases between. Germline CDR1 KGHSH, CDR2 LQKENI. CDR3 length: 14 amino acids. The CDR3 sequence is CASSPRAGNTEAFF. CDR3 in DNA: TGTGCCAGCTCACCAAGGGCAGGGAACACTGAAGCTTTCTTT.

The CDR3: CASSQLANVVHNEQFF. For the CDR3, the DNA is TGTGCCAGCAGCCAACTAGCGAACGTGGTACACAATGAGCAGTTCTTC. This chain uses TRBV12-3 or TRBV12-4 with TRBJ2-1; 7 nucleotides match TRBD2. The CDR3 contains 16 residues. V lost 6 bases and J lost 5; bases outside the gene matches: 13.

The chain has TRBV4-1 and TRBJ2-5; TRBD2 agrees at 8 bases. The V and J ends lost 4 bases and 5 bases, in that order; junction bases with no gene match: 15. Germline assignment: CDR1 MGHRA and CDR2 YSYEKL. This CDR3 spans 17 amino acids. The CDR3 sequence: CASSPSGGPQRGETQYF. CDR3 nucleotides: TGCGCCAGCAGCCCCAGCGGGGGCCCACAGAGGGGGGAGACCCAGTACTTC.

The J gene is TRBJ2-3, the V gene TRBV28, with D hard to call. Germline CDR1 reads MDHEN; CDR2 reads SYDVKM. Trimming shortened V by 6 bases and J by 6 bases, and 19 bases separated the two germline ends. The CDR3 consists of 15 residues. CDR3 amino acids: CASSYRPSRQDTQYF. Written as DNA, the CDR3 is TGTGCCAGCAGCTATAGACCGAGTAGGCAGGATACGCAGTATTTT.

The gene calls are TRBV7-2 and TRBJ1-2; D might be TRBD1 (5 bases). Between the trimmed V and J ends, which lost 5 bases and 3 bases, there was a span of 16 bases. The CDR3 contains 15 residues. Germline V gives CDR1 SGHTA, CDR2 FQGNSA. DNA for the CDR3: TGTGCCAGCAGCACAGGCAGCCAGAACTACTATGGCTACACCTTC. Translation: CASSTGSQNYYGYTF.

This clonotype was detected only a few times. This sequence joins TRBV20-1 and TRBJ1-5, with a tentative D call TRBD1 (5 bases). V shed 3 bases and J shed 7 bases, with 13 bases lying between them. CDR1 is DFQATT, CDR2 SNEGSKA, per germline (reference sequence). The CDR3 has 13 residues. CDR3 sequence: CSARSQGSQPQHF. Here the CDR3 DNA reads TGCAGTGCTAGGAGTCAGGGTTCCCAGCCCCAGCATTTT.

This clonotype has just a few counts. The rearrangement joins TRBV2 to TRBJ2-3; 8 bases are shared with TRBD1. V lost 8 bases to trimming and J lost 2 bases; unmatched junction nucleotides: 6. This CDR3 has 14 residues. Germline V gives CDR1 SNHLY, CDR2 FYNNEI. The CDR3 coding sequence is TGTGCCAGCGCGGGACAGGTGGTCACAGATACGCAGTATTTT. Protein: CASAGQVVTDTQYF.

The rearrangement joins TRBV4-2 to TRBJ1-2; no clear D gene. The V end lost 3 bases, the J end lost 8 bases, and 19 bases lay between the germline ends. Germline loops: CDR1 LGHNA, CDR2 YNFKEQ. CDR3 length: 15 residues. CDR3 bases: TGTGCCAGCAGCCAGGACGGGAGAGGGTTTTGGGGCTACACCTTC. Translating it yields CASSQDGRGFWGYTF.

The sample holds a few counts of this clonotype. The rearrangement links TRBV20-1 to TRBJ2-3; D remains ambiguous. Per the germline V gene, CDR1 is DFQATT and CDR2 is SNEGSKA (reference sequence). This CDR3 comprises 14 residues. Trimming shortened V by 3 bases and J by 1 base, and 11 bases separated the two germline ends. This chain's CDR3 is CSASKFRRTDTQYF. DNA of the CDR3: TGCAGTGCTAGTAAGTTCCGGCGCACAGATACGCAGTATTTT.

This clonotype has just a few counts. The chain carries TRBV5-1 and TRBJ2-3, with D tentatively TRBD2 (7 bases). V lost 9 bases, J lost 1 base, and 15 bases lay in between. CDR1 SGHRS and CDR2 YFSETQ come from the germline V gene. There are 14 residues in the CDR3. The CDR3 nucleotides read TGCGCCATCTCGTTAGGGGGGGGCACAGATACGCAGTATTTT. Translating it yields CAISLGGGTDTQYF.

This clonotype has only a few counts. The rearrangement joins TRBV7-6 to TRBJ2-1; 7 nucleotides match TRBD2. The CDR3 spans 18 residues. CDR1 SGHVS and CDR2 FNYEAQ come from the germline V gene. V gave up 3 bases and J gave up 1 base; unmatched junction bases: 12. This CDR3 is CASSFAYIAGKSYNEQFF. CDR3 DNA: TGTGCCAGCAGCTTCGCTTATATAGCGGGTAAATCCTACAATGAGCAGTTCTTC.

This clonotype was recorded a few times. This chain links TRBV7-9 with TRBJ2-2; no reliable D call. CDR1 and CDR2 (germline): SEHNR, FQNEAQ (reference sequence). This CDR3 has 9 amino acids. In DNA, the CDR3 is TGTGTCCCGCCCGGGGAGCTGTTTTTT. Amino acids: CVPPGELFF.

The chain couples TRBV4-1 to TRBJ2-5; D gene unclear. Germline V gene lookup returns CDR1 MGHRA and CDR2 YSYEKL. V was shortened by 4 bases and J by 5 bases, with 20 bases between the two germline ends. The CDR3 consists of 16 residues. The CDR3 reads CASSPTNQAPKETQYF. CDR3 nucleotides: TGCGCCAGCAGCCCGACCAACCAGGCCCCAAAGGAGACCCAGTACTTC.

The chain uses TRBV29-1 and TRBJ1-2; no firm D call. Germline assignment: CDR1 SQVTM and CDR2 ANQGSEA. CDR3 size: 13 residues. Trimming pared 2 bases from V and 1 base from J, leaving 8 bases between. This CDR3 reads CSVERRGNYGYTF. DNA of the CDR3: TGCAGCGTTGAAAGGAGAGGTAACTATGGCTACACCTTC.